This TCR beta chain was identified during a study of T cell repertoires in cytomegalovirus infection. The V gene's germline CDR1 is KGHSY and CDR2 FQNENV. With 4 bases removed from V and 2 bases from J, the gap between germline ends came to 14 bases. The CDR3 extends over 15 amino acids. TCRdb fed the reads into MiXCR, producing one record per CDR3 protein. Of hundreds of thousands of distinct CDR3 sequences listed, roughly 26% are singletons. With regard to this clonotype: Antigen specificity is unknown.

Notes on the study in general: It was HLA-C-restricted CMV-specific TCR beta clonotypes that dominated the response ex vivo.

Source material: CD8+ T cells from PBMCs. This sequence originates from a human donor in good health (CMV status not recorded). Some clones in this sample may be carry-over from other donors' samples. The gene calls are TRBV16 and TRBJ1-2, with no clear D. CDR3 amino acids: CASSLRSGANYGYTF. CDR3 bases: TGTGCCAGCAGCCTACGCTCGGGCGCGAACTATGGCTACACCTTC.